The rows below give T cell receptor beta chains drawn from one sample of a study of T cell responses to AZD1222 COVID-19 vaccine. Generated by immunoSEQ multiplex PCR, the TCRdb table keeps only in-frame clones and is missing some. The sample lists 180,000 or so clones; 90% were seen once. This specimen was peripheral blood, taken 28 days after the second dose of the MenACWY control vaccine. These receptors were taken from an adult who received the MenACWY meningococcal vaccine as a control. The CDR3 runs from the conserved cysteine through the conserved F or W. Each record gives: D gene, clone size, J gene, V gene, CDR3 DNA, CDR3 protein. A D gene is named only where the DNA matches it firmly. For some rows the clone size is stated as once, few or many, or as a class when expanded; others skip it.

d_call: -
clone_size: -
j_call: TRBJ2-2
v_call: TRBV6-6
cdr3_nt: TGTGCCAGCACCCTTTGGACTGATACCGGGGAGCTGTTTTTT
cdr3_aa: CASTLWTDTGELFF

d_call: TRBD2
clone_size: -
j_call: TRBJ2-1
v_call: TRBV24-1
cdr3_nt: TGTGCCACCAGTGTAGGACTAGCGGGGGCCAATGAGCAGTTCTTC
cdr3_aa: CATSVGLAGANEQFF

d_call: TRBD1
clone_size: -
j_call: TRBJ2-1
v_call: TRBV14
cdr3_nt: TGTGCCAGCAGCCCCCTACCCTCCGGGACAGGCGACTATGAGCAGTTCTTC
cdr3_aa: CASSPLPSGTGDYEQFF

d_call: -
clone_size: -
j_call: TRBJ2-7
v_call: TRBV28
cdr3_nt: TGTGCCAGCAGTTTTTGGCTGAGCTCCTACGAGCAGTACTTC
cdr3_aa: CASSFWLSSYEQYF

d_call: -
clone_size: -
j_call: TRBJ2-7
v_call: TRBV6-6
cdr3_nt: TGTGCCAGCAGTTACTCTCATTTCGAGCAGTACTTC
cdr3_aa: CASSYSHFEQYF

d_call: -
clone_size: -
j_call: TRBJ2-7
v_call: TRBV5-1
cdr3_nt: TGCGCCAGCAGCTTGTTTGGCGAGCAGTACTTC
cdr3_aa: CASSLFGEQYF

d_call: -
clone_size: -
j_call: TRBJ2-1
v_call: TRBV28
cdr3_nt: TGTGCCACCAATAACGGCGAGCTCTACAATGAGCAGTTCTTC
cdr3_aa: CATNNGELYNEQFF

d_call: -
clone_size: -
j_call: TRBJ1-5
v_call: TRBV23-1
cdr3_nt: TGCGCCAGCAGTCGTAGCCAAGCGCTTTGGGGACCCCAGCATTTT
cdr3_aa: CASSRSQALWGPQHF

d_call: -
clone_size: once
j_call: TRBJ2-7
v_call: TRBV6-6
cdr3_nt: TGTGCCAGCAGTTCTATCGGGGAGAGCGAGCAGTACTTC
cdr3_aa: CASSSIGESEQYF

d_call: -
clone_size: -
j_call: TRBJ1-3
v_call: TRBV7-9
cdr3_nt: TGTGCCAGCAGCTTAGTTGGGTCAGCTGGAAACACCATATATTTT
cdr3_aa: CASSLVGSAGNTIYF

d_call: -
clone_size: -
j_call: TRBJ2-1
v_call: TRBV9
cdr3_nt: TGTGCCAGCAGCGTAGGGGACTCTACCTACAATGAGCAGTTCTTC
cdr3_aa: CASSVGDSTYNEQFF

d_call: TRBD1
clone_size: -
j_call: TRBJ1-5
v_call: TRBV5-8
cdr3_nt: TGTGCCAGCAGCTTCGTAGGGGGCTTCAATCAGCCCCAGCATTTT
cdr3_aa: CASSFVGGFNQPQHF

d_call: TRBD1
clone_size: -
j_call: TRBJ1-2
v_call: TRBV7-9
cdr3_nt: TGTGCCAGCAGCTACGGGACAGACTTCACTAACTATGGCTACACCTTC
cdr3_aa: CASSYGTDFTNYGYTF

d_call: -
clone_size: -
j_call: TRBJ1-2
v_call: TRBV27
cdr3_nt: TGTGCCAGCAGTTTCGCCGGGGGCTATGGCTACACCTTC
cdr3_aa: CASSFAGGYGYTF

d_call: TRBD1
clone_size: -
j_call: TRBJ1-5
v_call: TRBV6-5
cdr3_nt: TGTGCCAGCAGTCCCAGGACAGGAGATCAGCCCCAGCATTTT
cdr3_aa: CASSPRTGDQPQHF

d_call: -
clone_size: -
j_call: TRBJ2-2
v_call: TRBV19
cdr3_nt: TGTGCCAGTAGTCAGAAGGGGGACACCGGGGAGCTGTTTTTT
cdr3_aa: CASSQKGDTGELFF

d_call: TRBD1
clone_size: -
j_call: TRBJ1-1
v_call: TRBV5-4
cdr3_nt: TGTGCCAGCAGCCCGCAGGGGGCGTCGAGGACTGAAGCTTTCTTT
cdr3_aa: CASSPQGASRTEAFF

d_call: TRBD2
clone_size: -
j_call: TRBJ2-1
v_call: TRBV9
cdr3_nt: TGTGCCAGCAGCGTAGTCGGCGGGAGCTCCTACAATGAGCAGTTCTTC
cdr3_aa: CASSVVGGSSYNEQFF